This is a list of T cell receptor beta chains from one sample in a study of Graves' ophthalmopathy and Graves' hyperthyroidism. TCRdb itself ran the multiplex PCR reads through MiXCR, one entry per CDR3 protein. The sample shows roughly 400,000 distinct CDR3 sequences, 15% to 19% of them seen only once. Sequencing was done on a sample of peripheral blood. The receptors were sampled from a woman younger than 30 with stable Graves' hyperthyroidism. CDR3s include the opening cysteine and the closing phenylalanine or tryptophan. Fields, in order: V gene, CDR3 protein.

>TRBV2
CASSGHRDREGYGYTF
>TRBV19
CASSISQGGSNQPQHF
>TRBV19
CASSITQGSNSPLHF
>TRBV7-2
CASSLFSASNAETQYF
>TRBV19
CASSVNRVEYYGYTF
>TRBV4-1
CASSRGSTQPQHF
>TRBV7-9
CASSLSQGQETQYF
>TRBV6-5
CASSYSRSGVGAAFF
>TRBV5-8
CASSRTLEKGYTF
>TRBV7-2
CASSPMFTDEQYF
>TRBV5-1
CASSLDRVGAAFF
>TRBV11-3
CASSLYPGTNTGELFF
>TRBV6-2/TRBV6-3
CASSALSGLAGTQYF
>TRBV11-2
CASSKGQPLMNTEAFF
>TRBV3-1
CASSQARGAAEAFF
>TRBV20-1
CSARNRGLVYNQPQHF
>TRBV3-1
CASSQSGVDTEAFF
>TRBV6-2/TRBV6-3
CASSYSGRAQWQYF
>TRBV12-3/TRBV12-4
CASRYAGTGRTEAFF
>TRBV20-1
CSARLWLAGKETQYF
>TRBV6-1
CASSALAGKSEQYF
>TRBV6-2/TRBV6-3
CASSQGARDQPQHF
>TRBV9
CASSVSVAESYYEQYF
>TRBV6-1
CASSEAAGARGLF
>TRBV5-1
CASSQTGTGTGEAFF
>TRBV11-2
CASSPWGRVQETQYF
>TRBV2
CASNLSGGTNYGYTF
>TRBV28
CASSTGVGNTEAFF
>TRBV9
CASSARDSVGVAWETQYF
>TRBV6-5
CASSSQGARRSYTF
>TRBV11-2
CASSVLRGGDSETQYF